The 18 T cell receptor beta chains listed next were all sequenced from one sample in a study of PD-L1 blockade in urothelial cancer. Described time point: pretreatment peripheral blood. TCRdb keeps only in-frame clones here, not all; method: immunoSEQ multiplex PCR. The sample has under 20,000 clones, 75% to 90% seen once; the top ten hold roughly 12%. Here the sequenced sample was PBMCs, taken around atezolizumab (anti-PD-L1) treatment. The receptors stem from a man aged 70 or older with urothelial cancer.

V usage is TRBV7-8 and J usage is TRBJ1-5; 8 bases line up with TRBD1. The CDR3 spans 16 residues. V was pared by 2 bases and J by 5 bases, with 8 bases of the junction left unmatched. The germline gives CDR1 SGHVS, CDR2 FQNEAQ. The CDR3 DNA sequence: TGTGCCAGCAGCTTACGGGGGACAGGTCATCATCAGCCCCAGCATTTT. The encoded protein is CASSLRGTGHHQPQHF.

The chain joins TRBV6-4 to TRBJ2-1; possible D gene TRBD2, 7 bases. Trimming took 7 bases from V and 2 from J, leaving 18 bases between them. In germline, CDR1 is MRHNA, CDR2 SNTAGT. The CDR3 totals 16 residues. CDR3 bases: TGTGCCAGCACCGAGTTCGCGGGGGCCGCCTACAATGAGCAGTTCTTC. This gives the protein CASTEFAGAAYNEQFF.

The CDR3 region has the DNA TGTGCCAGCAGTGATCCGGGACAGGGGAACGAGCAGTACTTC. Its translation: CASSDPGQGNEQYF. The chain carries TRBV6-1 and TRBJ2-7; 10 positions match TRBD1. The CDR3 length is 14 residues. V dropped 3 bases and J dropped 5; count of bases not matched to a gene: 4. Germline V gives CDR1 MNHNS, CDR2 SASEGT.

The chain joins TRBV5-4 to TRBJ2-3; possible D gene TRBD2, 6 bases. In germline, CDR1 is SGHNT, CDR2 YYREEE (reference sequence). This CDR3 comprises 16 residues. The V gene lost 0 bases and the J gene lost 1 base, with 12 bases spanning the gap. The CDR3 nucleotides are TGTGCCAGCAGCTTGGCCCGGCTAGCGCGCACAGATACGCAGTATTTT. This gives the protein CASSLARLARTDTQYF.

The chain combines TRBV5-1 with TRBJ1-3, with TRBD1 matching over 8 bases. Germline lookup yields CDR1 SGHRS and CDR2 YFSETQ. The CDR3 loop spans 18 amino acids. J lost 4 bases, V lost 3 bases, and 15 bases had no gene match. The DNA of the CDR3 is TGCGCCAGCAGCTCGGTCCAGGGGGCGCCCCCGGGAGGAAACACCATATATTTT. Translating it yields CASSSVQGAPPGGNTIYF. Drawing the rest from reference TRBV5-1 and TRBJ1-3, the complete variable domain is KAGVTQTPRYLIKTRGQQVTLSCSPISGHRSVSWYQQTPGQGLQFLFEYFSETQRNKGNFPGRFSGRQFSNSRSEMNVSTLELGDSALYLCASSSVQGAPPGGNTIYFGEGSWLTVV.

Only one count was recorded for this clone. The chain is built from TRBV7-7 and TRBJ2-1; TRBD2 matches at 10 bases. This CDR3 contains 16 residues. J was trimmed by 4 bases and V by 1 base; bases with no gene match: 4. The germline CDR1 and CDR2 sequences are SSHAT and FNYEAQ (reference sequence). The CDR3 is CASSLGTSGLYNEQFF. CDR3 bases: TGTGCCAGCAGCTTAGGGACTAGCGGACTTTACAATGAGCAGTTCTTC.

The V gene is TRBV9, the J gene TRBJ2-7, with D unclear. Trimming took off 2 bases at V and 5 bases at J, with 20 bases between the two ends. Germline lookup yields CDR1 SGDLS and CDR2 YYNGEE. CDR3 length: 16 residues. The CDR3 reads CASSVQSPARINEQYF. In nucleotides, the CDR3 is TGTGCCAGCAGCGTCCAGAGCCCCGCCAGGATCAACGAGCAGTACTTC. Filled out from reference TRBV9 and TRBJ2-7, the complete variable domain reads DSGVTQTPKHLITATGQRVTLRCSPRSGDLSVYWYQQSLDQGLQFLIQYYNGEERAKGNILERFSAQQFPDLHSELNLSSLELGDSALYFCASSVQSPARINEQYFGPGTRLTVT.

The rearrangement links TRBV28 to TRBJ2-3; 7 nucleotides line up with TRBD2. The CDR3 has 13 residues. The V and J ends lost 5 bases and 4 bases, in that order; junction bases with no gene match: 3. CDR1 and CDR2 from the germline V gene are MDHEN and SYDVKM. The CDR3 nucleotides are TGTGCCAGCAGTAGCGGGGCGGCAGATACGCAGTATTTT. This codes for CASSSGAADTQYF.

The rearrangement uses TRBV5-1 and TRBJ1-6, with 9 bases matching TRBD1. Trimming cost V 4 bases and J 7 bases; bases outside gene matches: 9. This CDR3 spans 16 amino acids. Germline V lookup: CDR1 SGHRS, CDR2 YFSETQ. This chain's CDR3 is CASSLGGQGINSPLHF. The CDR3 DNA follows: TGCGCCAGCAGCCTCGGGGGACAGGGAATAAATTCACCCCTCCACTTT.

This rearrangement joins TRBV27 to TRBJ2-3; 7 bases agree with TRBD1. Losses at the gene ends were 7 bases for V and 4 bases for J; bases not matched to a gene: 8. There are 14 residues in the CDR3. Germline lookup yields CDR1 MNHEY and CDR2 SMNVEV (reference sequence). The CDR3 DNA reads as TGTGCCAGCACCCCGACAGGGATACCAGATACGCAGTATTTT. Its protein product is CASTPTGIPDTQYF.

The gene calls are TRBV7-9 and TRBJ1-5; D unclear. The V end lost 5 bases, the J end lost 3 bases, and 11 bases lay between the germline ends. The CDR3 has 14 amino acids. The V gene's germline CDR1 is SEHNR and CDR2 FQNEAQ (reference sequence). CDR3 amino acids: CASSRPQDNQPQHF. DNA of the CDR3: TGTGCCAGCAGCCGTCCTCAGGACAATCAGCCCCAGCATTTT.

CDR3 loop: CASSLNLPGQGLTDTQYF. The CDR3 region has the DNA TGTGCCAGCAGTTTAAACCTCCCGGGACAGGGTCTTACAGATACGCAGTATTTT. The chain links TRBV27 to TRBJ2-3, with 9 bases aligning to TRBD1. Germline CDR1 reads MNHEY; CDR2 reads SMNVEV (reference sequence). The ends lost 2 bases at V and 3 bases at J; junction bases unmatched: 12. This CDR3 region has 18 residues.

The CDR3: CASSRDSYGYTF. CDR3 bases: TGTGCCAGCAGCCGGGACAGCTATGGCTACACCTTC. The chain employs TRBV7-8 and TRBJ1-2; 7 bases fit TRBD1. The CDR3 contains 12 residues. Germline CDR1 SGHVS, CDR2 FQNEAQ. V was pared by 5 bases and J by 4 bases, with 1 base of the junction left unmatched.

V and J are TRBV4-1 and TRBJ2-1; the match to TRBD2 covers 7 bases. After removal of 0 bases from V and 5 bases from J, the junction contained 13 bases not matched to a gene. The CDR3 length is 18 residues. From germline, CDR1 is MGHRA and CDR2 YSYEKL. The CDR3 loop is CASSQEAPLAVSNNEQFF. The CDR3 region has the DNA TGCGCCAGCAGCCAAGAGGCCCCCCTAGCGGTTTCCAACAATGAGCAGTTCTTC.

This clone was seen once. The chain links TRBV5-4 to TRBJ2-2; D is perhaps TRBD2 (6 bases). The CDR3 consists of 13 residues. V was clipped by 4 bases and J by 6 bases, with 10 bases between them. The germline V gene encodes CDR1 SGHNT and CDR2 YYREEE (reference sequence). DNA of the CDR3: TGTGCCAGCAGCCCGCGGGGCCCCGGGGAGCTGTTTTTT. Translating it yields CASSPRGPGELFF.

V gene TRBV5-6 combines with J gene TRBJ2-7, with TRBD1 matching over 9 bases. Germline V lookup: CDR1 SGHDT, CDR2 YYEEEE. V was clipped by 4 bases and J by 4 bases; unmatched bases: 6. This CDR3 comprises 14 residues. CDR3 in amino acids: CASSPGQGGYEQYF. In DNA, the CDR3 is TGTGCCAGCAGCCCGGGACAGGGTGGGTACGAGCAGTACTTC.

The chain joins TRBV7-9 to TRBJ2-1; 9 bases match TRBD2. There are 16 residues in the CDR3. V dropped 5 bases and J dropped 5; count of bases not matched to a gene: 10. CDR1 and CDR2 (germline): SEHNR, FQNEAQ (reference sequence). CDR3: CASSPLVAGANNEQFF. The CDR3 region has the DNA TGTGCCAGCAGCCCCTTAGTAGCGGGGGCTAACAATGAGCAGTTCTTC.

The chain uses TRBV5-1 and TRBJ2-7; no firm D call. The germline V and J ends were trimmed by 3 bases and 7 bases, with 8 bases remaining between them. The CDR3 runs 11 residues. CDR1 is SGHRS and CDR2 is YFSETQ in the germline V gene. The CDR3 reads CASSSHTEQYF. The CDR3 nucleotides are TGCGCCAGCAGCTCCCACACAGAGCAGTACTTC.